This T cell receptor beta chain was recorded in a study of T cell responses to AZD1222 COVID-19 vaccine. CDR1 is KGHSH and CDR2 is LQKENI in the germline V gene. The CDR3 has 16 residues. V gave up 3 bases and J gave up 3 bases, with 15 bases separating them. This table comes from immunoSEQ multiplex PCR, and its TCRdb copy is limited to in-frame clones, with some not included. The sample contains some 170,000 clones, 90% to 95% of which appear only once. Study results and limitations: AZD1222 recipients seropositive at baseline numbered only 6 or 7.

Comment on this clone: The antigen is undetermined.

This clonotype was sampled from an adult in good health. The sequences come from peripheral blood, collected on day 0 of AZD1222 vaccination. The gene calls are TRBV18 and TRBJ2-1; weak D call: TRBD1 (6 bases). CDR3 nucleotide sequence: TGTGCCAGCTCACCGAGGGGGACCGATTACTACAATGAGCAGTTCTTC. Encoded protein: CASSPRGTDYYNEQFF.